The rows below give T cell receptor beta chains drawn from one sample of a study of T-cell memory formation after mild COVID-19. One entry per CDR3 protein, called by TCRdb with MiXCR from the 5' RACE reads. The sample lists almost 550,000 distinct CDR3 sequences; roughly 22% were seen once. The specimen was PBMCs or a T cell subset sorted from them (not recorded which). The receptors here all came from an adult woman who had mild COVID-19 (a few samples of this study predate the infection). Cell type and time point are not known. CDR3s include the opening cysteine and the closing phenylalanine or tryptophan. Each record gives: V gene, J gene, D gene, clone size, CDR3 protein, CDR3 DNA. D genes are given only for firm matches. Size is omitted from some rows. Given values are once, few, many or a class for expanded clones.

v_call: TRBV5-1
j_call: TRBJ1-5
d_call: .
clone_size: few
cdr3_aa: CASSLAGALNQPQHF
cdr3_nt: TGCGCCAGCAGCTTGGCAGGGGCCCTCAATCAGCCCCAGCATTTT

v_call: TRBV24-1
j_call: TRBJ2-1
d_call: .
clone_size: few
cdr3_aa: CATSDPIVWGNEQFF
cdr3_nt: TGTGCCACCAGTGATCCGATTGTCTGGGGTAATGAGCAGTTCTTC

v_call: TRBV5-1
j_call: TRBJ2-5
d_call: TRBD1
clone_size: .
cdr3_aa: CASSTRGGTGETQYF
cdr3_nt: TGCGCCAGCAGCACCCGTGGAGGGACAGGCGAGACCCAGTACTTC

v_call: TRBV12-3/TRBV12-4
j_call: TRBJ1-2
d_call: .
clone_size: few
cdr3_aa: CASSFGERGYTF
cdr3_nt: TGTGCCAGCAGTTTCGGGGAAAGGGGCTACACCTTC

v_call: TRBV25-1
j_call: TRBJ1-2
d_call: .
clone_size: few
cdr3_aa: CASSAELVGYGYTF
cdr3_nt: TGTGCCAGCAGTGCGGAACTAGTGGGCTATGGCTACACCTTC

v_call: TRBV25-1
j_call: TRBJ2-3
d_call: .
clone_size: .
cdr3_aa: CASTPRHYRDTSTDTQYF
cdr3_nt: TGTGCCAGCACCCCGAGGCACTACCGGGACACTAGCACAGATACGCAGTATTTT

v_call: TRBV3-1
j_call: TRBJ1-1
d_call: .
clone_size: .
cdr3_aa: CASSQGISAFF
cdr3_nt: TGTGCCAGCAGCCAAGGGATTTCCGCTTTCTTT

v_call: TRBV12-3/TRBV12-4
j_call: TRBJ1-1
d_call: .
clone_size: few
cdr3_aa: CATGRQGNTEAFF
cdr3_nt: TGTGCCACCGGGCGGCAGGGGAACACTGAAGCTTTCTTT

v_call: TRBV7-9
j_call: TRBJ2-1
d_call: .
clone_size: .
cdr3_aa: CASSLQGGRYNEQFF
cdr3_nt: TGTGCCAGCAGCTTACAGGGGGGAAGGTACAATGAGCAGTTCTTC

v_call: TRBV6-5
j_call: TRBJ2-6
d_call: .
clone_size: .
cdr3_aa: CASSPLNSGANVLTF
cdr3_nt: TGTGCCAGCAGTCCGCTGAACTCTGGGGCCAACGTCCTGACTTTC

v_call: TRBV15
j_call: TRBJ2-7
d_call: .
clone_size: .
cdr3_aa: CAAGQPHSYEQYF
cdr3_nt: TGTGCCGCCGGACAGCCACACTCCTACGAGCAGTACTTC

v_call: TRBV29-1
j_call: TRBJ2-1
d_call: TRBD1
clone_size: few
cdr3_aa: CSVEARAGGLYNEQFF
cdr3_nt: TGCAGCGTTGAAGCTCGGGCAGGGGGATTATACAATGAGCAGTTCTTC

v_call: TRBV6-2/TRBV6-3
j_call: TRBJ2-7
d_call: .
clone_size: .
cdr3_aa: CASSSSSLQYF
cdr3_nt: .

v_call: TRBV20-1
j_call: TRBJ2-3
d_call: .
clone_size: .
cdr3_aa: CSARDSAGAGDTQYF
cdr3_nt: TGCAGTGCTAGAGACTCGGCGGGGGCTGGAGATACGCAGTATTTT

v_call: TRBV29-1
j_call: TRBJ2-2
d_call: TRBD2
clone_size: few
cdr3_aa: CSVETSGANTGELFF
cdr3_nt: TGCAGCGTTGAGACTAGCGGGGCGAACACCGGGGAGCTGTTTTTT

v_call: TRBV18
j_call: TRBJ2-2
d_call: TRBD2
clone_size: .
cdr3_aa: CASSPPVAGMNTGELFF
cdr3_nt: TGTGCCAGCTCACCTCCGGTAGCGGGGATGAACACCGGGGAGCTGTTTTTT

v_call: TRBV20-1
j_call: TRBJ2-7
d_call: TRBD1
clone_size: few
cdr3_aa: CSARDRSYEQYF
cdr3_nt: TGCAGTGCTAGGGACAGGAGCTACGAGCAGTACTTC

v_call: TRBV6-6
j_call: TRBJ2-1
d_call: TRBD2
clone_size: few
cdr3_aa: CASSYGTSEYNEQFF
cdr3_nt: TGTGCCAGCAGTTACGGGACTAGCGAGTACAATGAGCAGTTCTTC

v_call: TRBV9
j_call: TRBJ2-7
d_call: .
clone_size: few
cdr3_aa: CASSGGLRGEQYF
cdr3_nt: TGTGCCAGCAGCGGTGGACTTCGCGGCGAGCAGTACTTC

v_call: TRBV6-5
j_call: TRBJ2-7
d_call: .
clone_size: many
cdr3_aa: CASKGVGSYEQYF
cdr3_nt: TGTGCCAGCAAGGGGGTAGGCTCCTACGAGCAGTACTTC

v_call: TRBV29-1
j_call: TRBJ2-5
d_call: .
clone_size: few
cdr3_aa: CSVEWAGQETQYF
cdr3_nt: TGCAGCGTTGAATGGGCGGGGCAAGAGACCCAGTACTTC

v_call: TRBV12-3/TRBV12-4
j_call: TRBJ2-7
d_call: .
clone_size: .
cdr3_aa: CASSLGGAGPNF
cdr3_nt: TGTGCCAGCAGTTTAGGAGGGGCAGGGCCAAACTTC

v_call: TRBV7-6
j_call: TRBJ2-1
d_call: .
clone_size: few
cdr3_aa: CASSSPTRSSYNEQFF
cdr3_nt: TGTGCCAGCAGCTCCCCGACTAGGAGCTCCTACAATGAGCAGTTCTTC

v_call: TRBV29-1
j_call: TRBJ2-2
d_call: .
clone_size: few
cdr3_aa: CSVEERQNTGELFF
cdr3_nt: TGCAGCGTCGAGGAGCGCCAGAACACCGGGGAGCTGTTTTTT

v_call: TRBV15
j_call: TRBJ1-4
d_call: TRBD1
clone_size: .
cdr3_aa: CATSRGDRGPSLPF
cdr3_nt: TGTGCCACCAGCAGAGGGGACAGGGGGCCTTCCCTCCCTTTT

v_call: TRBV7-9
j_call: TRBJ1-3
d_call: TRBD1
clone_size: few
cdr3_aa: CASSLPSGTGGNTIYF
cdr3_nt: TGTGCCAGCAGCCTCCCCTCCGGGACAGGAGGAAACACCATATATTTT

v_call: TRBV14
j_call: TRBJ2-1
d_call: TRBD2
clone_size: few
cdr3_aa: CASSPRAGGYRNEQFF
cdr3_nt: TGTGCCAGCAGTCCCAGAGCGGGAGGCTACAGGAATGAGCAGTTCTTC

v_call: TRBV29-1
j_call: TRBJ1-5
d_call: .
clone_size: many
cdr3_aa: CSVEVELNQPQHF
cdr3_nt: TGCAGCGTCGAGGTAGAGCTTAATCAGCCCCAGCATTTT

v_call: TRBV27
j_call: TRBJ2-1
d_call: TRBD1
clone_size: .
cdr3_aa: CASSLRDRPLNEQFF
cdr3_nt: TGTGCCAGCAGTTTAAGGGACAGGCCTCTCAATGAGCAGTTCTTC

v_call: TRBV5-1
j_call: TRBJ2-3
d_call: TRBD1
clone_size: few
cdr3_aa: CASSLTGGAWDTQYF
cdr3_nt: TGCGCCAGCAGCTTGACAGGGGGCGCTTGGGATACGCAGTATTTT

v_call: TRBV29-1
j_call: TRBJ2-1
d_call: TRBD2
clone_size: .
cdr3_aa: CSVEVWEGEQFF
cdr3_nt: TGCAGCGTTGAGGTTTGGGAGGGGGAGCAGTTCTTC